The 9 T cell receptor beta chains listed next were all sequenced from one sample in a study of T cells after somatic rescue of genetic block. Using immunoSEQ multiplex PCR, the repertoire was profiled, and TCRdb retains in-frame clones only, with some absent. The sample lists 100,000 to 120,000 clones, 75% to 95% occurring once. The specimen was peripheral blood mononuclear cells (PBMCs). The receptors here all came from a woman aged 18-29 years.

The chain combines TRBV4-1 with TRBJ2-3; 10 bases map to TRBD2. The germline V gene has CDR1 MGHRA and CDR2 YSYEKL. This CDR3 contains 17 residues. V lost 6 bases, J lost 5 bases, and 14 bases stayed unmatched. The CDR3 reads CASSPSSRAGGQDTQYF. The CDR3 DNA sequence: TGCGCCAGCAGTCCTAGTTCCAGAGCGGGGGGGCAAGATACGCAGTATTTT.

The chain couples TRBV7-9 to TRBJ1-4; possibly TRBD1 for D (5 bases). Per germline, CDR1 SEHNR and CDR2 FQNEAQ (reference sequence). With 3 bases removed from V and 4 bases from J, the gap between germline ends came to 9 bases. The CDR3 contains 14 residues. Here the CDR3 reads CASSLGDYNEKLFF. DNA of the CDR3: TGTGCCAGCAGCTTGGGGGATTATAATGAAAAACTGTTTTTT. Full variable domain (rest looked up from reference TRBV7-9 and TRBJ1-4): DTGVSQNPRHKITKRGQNVTFRCDPISEHNRLYWYRQTLGQGPEFLTYFQNEAQLEKSRLLSDRFSAERPKGSFSTLEIQRTEQGDSAMYLCASSLGDYNEKLFFGSGTQLSVL.

V and J are TRBV5-1 and TRBJ2-5; TRBD2 agrees at 11 bases. The CDR3 has 15 amino acids. From germline, CDR1 is SGHRS and CDR2 YFSETQ. Trimming took 4 bases from V and 1 from J; bases not matched to a gene: 3. CDR3 sequence reads: CASSLGTSGQETQYF. The CDR3 nucleotides are TGCGCCAGCAGCCTAGGGACTAGCGGCCAAGAGACCCAGTACTTC.

The V and J genes are TRBV27 and TRBJ1-4, with 9 nucleotides matching TRBD1. V was clipped by 0 bases and J by 8 bases; unmatched bases: 4. CDR1 is MNHEY, CDR2 SMNVEV, per germline (reference sequence). The CDR3 sequence is 15 residues long. The DNA for the CDR3 is TGTGCCAGCAGTTTATCCGGACAGGGGTGGGAAAAACTGTTTTTT. Protein product: CASSLSGQGWEKLFF.

The J gene is TRBJ2-1, the V gene TRBV6-5; possible D gene TRBD1, 5 bases. Trimming cost V 0 bases and J 7 bases, with 16 bases left between them. Germline V CDR1 and CDR2: MNHEY, SVGAGI. There are 16 residues in the CDR3. CDR3 coding DNA: TGTGCCAGCAGTTACTCTCAGACAGTGCCGTGGAATGAGCAGTTCTTC. The encoded protein is CASSYSQTVPWNEQFF.

This chain uses TRBV27 with TRBJ2-5; the match to TRBD2 covers 8 bases. Looked up from germline, CDR1 is MNHEY and CDR2 is SMNVEV (reference sequence). V shed 2 bases and J 5 bases; nucleotides not matched to a gene: 7. This CDR3 is built from 15 residues. The CDR3 here is CASSLSSGEFETQYF. The CDR3 DNA is TGTGCCAGCAGTTTAAGTAGCGGGGAGTTCGAGACCCAGTACTTC.

J is TRBJ1-1 and V is TRBV19; 9 positions match TRBD1. The CDR3 has 14 residues. The V gene's germline CDR1 is LNHDA and CDR2 SQIVND (reference sequence). Trimming removed 2 bases from V and 8 bases from J; junction bases left unmatched: 6. The CDR3: CASSIITGGREAFF. The CDR3 DNA sequence: TGTGCCAGTAGTATAATAACAGGGGGCCGAGAAGCTTTCTTT.

The chain has TRBV4-3 and TRBJ2-7; TRBD2 might be the D (5 bases). The germline CDR1 and CDR2 sequences are LGHNA and YSLEER. Trimming removed 5 bases from V and 3 bases from J, with 14 bases in between. The CDR3 spans 14 residues. The DNA for the CDR3 is TGCGCCAGCAGCTATGCCGGGAAGTACTACGAGCAGTACTTC. Amino acids: CASSYAGKYYEQYF.

The chain combines TRBV12-1 with TRBJ1-5. TRBV12-1 represents a pseudogene. The CDR3 sequence is 16 residues long. This chain's CDR3 is CASSHPLETGYQPQHF. DNA for the CDR3: TGTGCCAGCAGCCACCCTTTGGAAACGGGGTATCAGCCCCAGCATTTT.